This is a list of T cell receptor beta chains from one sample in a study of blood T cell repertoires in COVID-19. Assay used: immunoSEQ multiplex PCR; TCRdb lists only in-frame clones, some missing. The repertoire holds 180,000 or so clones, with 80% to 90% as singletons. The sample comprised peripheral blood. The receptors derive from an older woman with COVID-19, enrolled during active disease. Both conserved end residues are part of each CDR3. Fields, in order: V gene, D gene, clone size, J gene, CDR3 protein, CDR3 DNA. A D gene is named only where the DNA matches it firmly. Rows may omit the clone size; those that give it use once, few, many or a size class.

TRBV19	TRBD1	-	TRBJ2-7	CASSLTGGYEQYF	TGTGCCAGTAGTCTCACAGGGGGCTATGAGCAGTACTTC
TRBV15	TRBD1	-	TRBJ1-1	CATSRLGTGGEAFF	TGTGCCACCAGCAGACTGGGGACAGGCGGTGAAGCTTTCTTT
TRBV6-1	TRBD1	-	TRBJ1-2	CASTTRDRGEYGYTF	TGTGCCAGCACCACACGGGACAGGGGAGAGTATGGCTACACCTTC
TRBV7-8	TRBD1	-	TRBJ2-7	CASSLAPGQRYEQYF	TGTGCCAGCAGCTTAGCTCCGGGACAGAGGTACGAGCAGTACTTC
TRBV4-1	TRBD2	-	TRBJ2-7	CASSQDPTSFIYEQYF	TGCGCCAGCAGCCAAGATCCGACTAGCTTTATCTACGAGCAGTACTTC
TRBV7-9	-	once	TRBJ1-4	CASSLGLGPTTNEKLFF	TGTGCCAGCAGCTTGGGCCTGGGGCCAACAACTAATGAAAAACTGTTTTTT
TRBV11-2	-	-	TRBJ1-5	CASSLGVSRGNQPQHF	TGTGCCAGCAGCTTAGGGGTGTCGAGGGGGAATCAGCCCCAGCATTTT
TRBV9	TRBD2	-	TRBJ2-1	CASSFSGANNEQFF	TGTGCCAGCAGCTTTAGCGGGGCGAACAATGAGCAGTTCTTC
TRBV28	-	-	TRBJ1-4	CASSLPNEKLFF	TGTGCCAGCAGTCTCCCTAATGAAAAACTGTTTTTT
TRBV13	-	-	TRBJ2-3	CASSSADAESTDTQYF	TGTGCCAGCAGCTCCGCGGATGCGGAATCCACAGATACGCAGTATTTT
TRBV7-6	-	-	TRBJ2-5	CASSRVGSGETQYF	TGTGCCAGCAGCCGGGTCGGGAGCGGGGAGACCCAGTACTTC
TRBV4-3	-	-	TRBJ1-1	CASSRRTGDSEAFF	TGCGCCAGCAGTCGACGTACGGGGGACTCTGAAGCTTTCTTT
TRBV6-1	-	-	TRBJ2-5	CASSESETQYF	TGTGCCAGCAGTGAATCGGAGACCCAGTACTTC
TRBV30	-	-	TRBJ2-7	CAWSVVRGHEQYF	TGTGCCTGGAGTGTGGTCAGAGGCCACGAGCAGTACTTC
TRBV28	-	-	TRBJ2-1	CASSAGLAREQFF	TGTGCCAGCAGTGCAGGCCTAGCACGAGAGCAGTTCTTC
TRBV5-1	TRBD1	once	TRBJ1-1	CASNRDRGRNTEAFF	TGCGCCAGCAATAGAGACAGGGGACGAAACACTGAAGCTTTCTTT